The 28 T cell receptor beta chains in this list originate from one sample, sequenced in a study of T-cell reconstitution after alpha-beta-depleted transplantation in children. Construction of the TCRbeta library involved unique molecular identifiers. One entry per CDR3 protein results from TCRdb running MiXCR on the PCR reads. The data show around 680,000 distinct CDR3 sequences, 15% to 20% seen once. The material sequenced was PBMCs from the stem cell graft donor, taken from the stem cell graft. The receptor set was obtained from a human donor who donated a stem cell graft to a child with acute myeloid leukemia.

CDR3 sequence (DNA): TGTGCCAGCAGCTCTGGCGAACGAGCTTTCTTT. Amino acids: CASSSGERAFF. The J gene is TRBJ1-1, the V gene TRBV5-6; D is unclear. Trimming stripped 3 bases from V and 10 bases from J, with 10 bases between. Germline values: CDR1 SGHDT, CDR2 YYEEEE. The CDR3 contains 11 residues.

This sequence joins TRBV5-1 and TRBJ2-2; the D is unclear. Germline V gives CDR1 SGHRS, CDR2 YFSETQ. Trimming removed 6 bases from V and 4 bases from J, with 7 bases in between. There are 12 residues in the CDR3. The CDR3 loop reads CASTGSTGELFF. CDR3 in DNA: TGCGCCAGCACCGGAAGCACCGGGGAGCTGTTTTTT.

This clonotype was observed many times. The chain has TRBV7-9 and TRBJ1-2; 8 positions match TRBD1. The junction had 7 bases not matched to a gene; V was cut back by 4 bases and J by 6 bases. This CDR3 comprises 14 residues. Germline CDR1 SEHNR, CDR2 FQNEAQ (reference sequence). The CDR3 DNA sequence: TGTGCCAGCAGCTCGACCCAGGGGGCTGATGGCTACACCTTC. This translates into CASSSTQGADGYTF. Variable domain in full (rest from reference TRBV7-9 and TRBJ1-2): DTGVSQNPRHKITKRGQNVTFRCDPISEHNRLYWYRQTLGQGPEFLTYFQNEAQLEKSRLLSDRFSAERPKGSFSTLEIQRTEQGDSAMYLCASSSTQGADGYTFGSGTRLTVV.

This clonotype was picked up many times. The chain carries TRBV10-3 and TRBJ2-1; 12 nucleotides align to TRBD2. V shed 3 bases, J shed 4 bases, and the junction held 4 bases outside the gene matches. The CDR3 totals 16 residues. CDR1 ENHRY and CDR2 SYGVKD come from the germline V gene. The DNA of the CDR3 is TGTGCCATCAGTGAACCCGGGACTAGCGGGTACAATGAGCAGTTCTTC. Its protein product is CAISEPGTSGYNEQFF.

There are a few counts of this clonotype. The chain employs TRBV20-1 and TRBJ2-4; 10 bases align to TRBD1. Germline trimming cut 4 bases from V and 2 bases from J; bases unmatched to any gene: 5. Germline V lookup: CDR1 DFQATT, CDR2 SNEGSKA (reference sequence). The CDR3 consists of 15 residues. CDR3 region: CSATRTGGSKNIQYF. The CDR3 DNA sequence: TGCAGTGCTACCCGGACAGGGGGGTCCAAAAACATTCAGTACTTC.

This clonotype has just a few counts. This chain connects TRBV12-3 or TRBV12-4 to TRBJ1-5; TRBD1 matches at 7 bases. There are 13 residues in the CDR3. Trimming removed 5 bases from V and 6 bases from J; junction bases left unmatched: 4. This CDR3 reads CASSRDRVQPQHF. The CDR3 DNA reads TGTGCCAGCAGTCGCGACAGGGTTCAGCCCCAGCATTTT.

This clonotype was detected only a few times. V usage is TRBV20-1 and J usage is TRBJ2-4; no reliable D call. The germline gives CDR1 DFQATT, CDR2 SNEGSKA (reference sequence). Trimming removed 1 base from V and 0 bases from J, with 10 bases in between. The CDR3 runs to 15 residues. As DNA, the CDR3 is TGCAGTGCTAGAGTGACGGGTGTAGCCAAAAACATTCAGTACTTC. This gives the protein CSARVTGVAKNIQYF.

About this clonotype: The junction does not match germline at one end; this may be a read error. The gene calls are TRBV27 and TRBJ2-7; 9 bases line up with TRBD2. The CDR3 loop spans 14 amino acids. From germline, CDR1 is MNHEY and CDR2 SMNVEV (reference sequence). CDR3 nucleotide sequence: TGTGCCAGCAGTTTGACCCTAGCGGGGTACGGGCAGTACTTC. This gives the protein CASSLTLAGYGQYF.

The gene calls are TRBV10-3 and TRBJ2-1; 8 nucleotides align to TRBD2. Per germline, CDR1 ENHRY and CDR2 SYGVKD. V shed 3 bases and J 5 bases; nucleotides not matched to a gene: 3. The CDR3 spans 14 residues. The CDR3 DNA reads TGTGCCATCAGTGATGCGGGGGGAGACAATGAGCAGTTCTTC. Protein product: CAISDAGGDNEQFF.

In its sample, this clonotype was seen many times. The V call is TRBV5-5, the J call TRBJ2-7; 9 bases line up with TRBD2. Losses at the gene ends were 4 bases for V and 0 bases for J; bases not matched to a gene: 8. Germline V gene sequence: CDR1 SGHKS, CDR2 YYEKEE (reference sequence). The CDR3 contains 16 residues. The CDR3 sequence is CASSGGGDSSSYEQYF. The DNA of the CDR3 is TGTGCCAGCAGCGGCGGGGGGGACTCGAGCTCCTACGAGCAGTACTTC.

The chain combines TRBV9 with TRBJ2-7; 11 bases align to TRBD1. The CDR3 has 17 amino acids. Trimming took 4 bases from V and 0 from J; bases not matched to a gene: 9. Germline values: CDR1 SGDLS, CDR2 YYNGEE. In DNA, the CDR3 is TGTGCCAGCAGCCCTTCGGGGACAGGGGGTTTCTCCTACGAGCAGTACTTC. As protein: CASSPSGTGGFSYEQYF.

This clonotype was detected many times. The genes are TRBV5-1 and TRBJ2-3; D could derive from TRBD1 or TRBD2 (7 bases each). There are 16 residues in the CDR3. V dropped 1 base and J dropped 7 bases, with 19 bases sitting between them. Germline loops: CDR1 SGHRS, CDR2 YFSETQ. This CDR3 reads CASSLKGASGSNTQYF. The CDR3 DNA sequence: TGCGCCAGCAGCTTGAAGGGGGCTAGCGGTTCGAATACGCAGTATTTT.

This clonotype was seen a handful of times. This chain links TRBV9 with TRBJ1-1, with unresolved D. The CDR3 extends over 12 amino acids. Trimming cost V 4 bases and J 7 bases, with 11 bases left between them. Germline V gene sequence: CDR1 SGDLS, CDR2 YYNGEE. CDR3 coding DNA: TGTGCCAGCAGCCTGCAGGTCGGTGAAGCTTTCTTT. This sequence encodes CASSLQVGEAFF.

This clonotype has ten or more counts. The chain combines TRBV27 with TRBJ2-7; unclear D gene. This CDR3 comprises 15 residues. V was pared by 3 bases and J by 1 base, with 13 bases between. CDR1 MNHEY and CDR2 SMNVEV come from the germline V gene (reference sequence). Here the CDR3 reads CASSLAGQTSYEQYF. For the CDR3, the DNA is TGTGCCAGCAGTTTGGCAGGTCAAACTTCCTACGAGCAGTACTTC.

This clonotype was seen more than once but under ten times. The chain joins TRBV5-6 to TRBJ1-6; D might be TRBD1 (5 bases). The V end was cut by 4 bases, the J end by 4 bases, with 12 bases between. The germline V gene has CDR1 SGHDT and CDR2 YYEEEE. The CDR3 has 15 amino acids. The CDR3 DNA reads TGTGCCAGCAGCCGTCCGGGACCGTATAATTCACCCCTCCACTTT. Translation gives CASSRPGPYNSPLHF.

This clonotype was seen repeatedly, ten times or more. The V gene is TRBV5-5, the J gene TRBJ1-2, with D perhaps TRBD1 (6 bases). The CDR3 loop spans 16 amino acids. The germline V and J ends were trimmed by 4 bases and 0 bases, with 16 bases remaining between them. The germline gives CDR1 SGHKS, CDR2 YYEKEE (reference sequence). The CDR3 DNA sequence: TGTGCCAGCAGCCCGGGGGGACAAGCGCCTAACTATGGCTACACCTTC. This gives the protein CASSPGGQAPNYGYTF.

The chain employs TRBV4-1 and TRBJ1-5, with D possibly TRBD1 on 6 matching bases. V was pared by 2 bases and J by 4 bases, with 24 bases between. The CDR3 contains 19 residues. Per germline, CDR1 MGHRA and CDR2 YSYEKL. CDR3 loop: CASSQTGPPGGPINQPQHF. CDR3 in DNA: TGCGCCAGCAGCCAAACGGGTCCTCCCGGGGGGCCCATAAATCAGCCCCAGCATTTT.

This chain uses TRBV20-1 with TRBJ2-1; D tentatively reads TRBD1 or TRBD2 (6 bases each). The V gene's germline CDR1 is DFQATT and CDR2 SNEGSKA (reference sequence). V lost 3 bases and J 0 bases, leaving 18 bases between the germline ends. The CDR3 sequence is 17 residues long. The CDR3: CSASWGAVASSYNEQFF. The CDR3 region has the DNA TGCAGTGCTAGCTGGGGGGCCGTGGCGAGCTCCTACAATGAGCAGTTCTTC.

The J gene is TRBJ2-3, the V gene TRBV5-1; D may be TRBD2 (6 bases). Germline-derived CDR1 and CDR2 are SGHRS and YFSETQ. V dropped 3 bases and J dropped 3 bases, with 8 bases sitting between them. The CDR3 length is 13 residues. CDR3 region: CASSSLATDTQYF. CDR3 DNA sequence: TGCGCCAGCAGCTCACTAGCAACAGATACGCAGTATTTT.

This clonotype showed up just a few times. The rearrangement links TRBV24-1 to TRBJ2-1; D possibly matches TRBD1 or TRBD2 (6 bases each). This CDR3 spans 14 amino acids. V gave up 0 bases and J gave up 9 bases, with 11 bases separating them. The germline gives CDR1 KGHDR, CDR2 SFDVKD. The CDR3 spells CATSDLGGPIEQFF. CDR3 bases: TGTGCCACCAGTGATTTGGGGGGGCCTATTGAGCAGTTCTTC.

In this sample, this clonotype turned up a few times. This chain connects TRBV28 to TRBJ1-5; no clear D gene. The V and J ends lost 2 bases and 4 bases respectively, with 9 bases between them. The germline V gene encodes CDR1 MDHEN and CDR2 SYDVKM. This CDR3 spans 14 amino acids. The CDR3: CASSLPGENQPQHF. The CDR3 DNA is TGTGCCAGCAGTTTACCGGGCGAGAATCAGCCCCAGCATTTT.

The chain joins TRBV7-9 to TRBJ2-4; TRBD2 agrees at 7 bases. The CDR3 contains 14 residues. Germline assignment: CDR1 SEHNR and CDR2 FQNEAQ (reference sequence). Trimming removed 10 bases from V and 4 bases from J; junction bases left unmatched: 10. The CDR3 DNA sequence: TGTGCCATCCCCGCCCGGGAGGAGAAAAACATTCAGTACTTC. It codes for CAIPAREEKNIQYF.

This clonotype occurred many times. The chain uses TRBV4-2 and TRBJ1-5; maybe TRBD1 (6 bases). Between the trimmed V and J ends, which lost 1 base and 0 bases, there was a span of 10 bases. This CDR3 comprises 16 residues. CDR1 is LGHNA, CDR2 YNFKEQ, per germline. Here the CDR3 reads CASSQVRQASNQPQHF. The CDR3 coding sequence is TGTGCCAGCAGCCAAGTCCGACAGGCTAGCAATCAGCCCCAGCATTTT.

This clonotype has more than one count but fewer than ten. The chain couples TRBV5-1 to TRBJ2-2; D is unresolved. The CDR3 spans 15 residues. V was cut by 0 bases and J by 3 bases, with 9 bases left in between. Germline values: CDR1 SGHRS, CDR2 YFSETQ. The CDR3 bases are TGCGCCAGCAGCTTGGACAGACGGGACACCGGGGAGCTGTTTTTT. It yields the protein CASSLDRRDTGELFF.

This clonotype was recorded a few times. The rearrangement links TRBV7-7 to TRBJ1-1, with TRBD1 identical over 7 bases. The CDR3 has 13 amino acids. Germline values: CDR1 SSHAT, CDR2 FNYEAQ (reference sequence). Trimming at V came to 5 bases and at J to 5 bases, leaving 5 bases not matched to a gene. The DNA for the CDR3 is TGTGCCAGCAGCCAGACCAGGGGGACTGAAGCTTTCTTT. Its protein product is CASSQTRGTEAFF.

This clonotype has a handful of counts. This chain uses TRBV12-3 or TRBV12-4 with TRBJ1-3; perhaps TRBD1 as D (6 bases). Between the trimmed V and J ends, which lost 7 bases and 6 bases, there was a span of 19 bases. CDR3 length equals 15 residues. CDR3 residues: CASTFVGAVKNTIYF. In nucleotides, the CDR3 is TGTGCCAGCACCTTCGTGGGGGCGGTAAAAAACACCATATATTTT.

In its sample, this clonotype was seen many times. V gene TRBV29-1 combines with J gene TRBJ2-1; D perhaps matches TRBD1 (6 bases). V was cut by 4 bases and J by 2 bases, with 6 bases left in between. The germline gives CDR1 SQVTM, CDR2 ANQGSEA. This CDR3 has 12 residues. CDR3 region: CSVGQAYNEQFF. The CDR3 DNA follows: TGCAGCGTTGGACAGGCCTACAATGAGCAGTTCTTC.

This clonotype was detected only a few times. The chain recombines TRBV27 with TRBJ1-2; TRBD1 matches at 9 bases. The V segment lost 7 bases and the J segment 8 bases; nucleotides outside the gene matches: 8. Germline-derived CDR1 and CDR2 are MNHEY and SMNVEV (reference sequence). The CDR3 sequence is 13 residues long. The DNA for the CDR3 is TGTGCCAGCACTACGACAGGGGGATTCGGCTACACCTTC. This sequence encodes CASTTTGGFGYTF.